One sample yielded the 12 T cell receptor beta chains listed below, sequenced in a study of OX40 agonist ivuxolimab in advanced cancers. The repertoire was sequenced with immunoSEQ multiplex PCR; TCRdb's copy has only in-frame clones and lacks some. There are around 31,000 clones in the sample; approximately 89% occur only once, and under 45% lies in the top ten. The sequenced sample was CD4+ or CD8+ T cells sorted from blood, obtained in a trial of the OX40 agonist ivuxolimab. These receptors all come from an adult with an advanced solid tumor such as melanoma, head and neck, liver or kidney cancer.

The chain joins TRBV4-1 to TRBJ2-1; no definite D call. The V gene's germline CDR1 is MGHRA and CDR2 YSYEKL. Trimming left V 2 bases short and J 5 bases short, with 1 base between. This CDR3 spans 11 amino acids. The CDR3 is CASSQNNEQFF. The CDR3 DNA reads as TGCGCCAGCAGCCAAAACAATGAGCAGTTCTTC.

The J gene is TRBJ1-5, the V gene TRBV7-9; D unresolved. The CDR3 runs to 12 residues. Trimming removed 7 bases at V and 2 bases at J, with 6 bases between. Germline CDR1 SEHNR, CDR2 FQNEAQ (reference sequence). For the CDR3, the DNA is TGTGCCAGCACCGTGGGCAATCAGCCCCAGCATTTT. It encodes CASTVGNQPQHF.

The V and J genes are TRBV6-1 and TRBJ1-6; 7 nucleotides match TRBD1. The V and J ends lost 6 bases and 5 bases, in that order; junction bases with no gene match: 1. Looked up from germline, CDR1 is MNHNS and CDR2 is SASEGT. The CDR3 extends over 13 amino acids. CDR3 sequence (DNA): TGTGCCAGCAGGGGGACAGATAATTCACCCCTCCACTTT. Translating gives CASRGTDNSPLHF.

This chain links TRBV9 with TRBJ2-7; D is possibly TRBD1 (6 bases). Looked up from germline, CDR1 is SGDLS and CDR2 is YYNGEE. There are 15 residues in the CDR3. The V and J ends lost 2 bases and 0 bases respectively, with 12 bases between them. The CDR3 sequence is CASSVGLQGSYEQYF. The CDR3 DNA sequence: TGTGCCAGCAGCGTGGGGCTACAGGGCTCCTACGAGCAGTACTTC.

The rearrangement joins TRBV15 to TRBJ2-7, with 8 bases identical to TRBD1. The CDR3 has 13 amino acids. V lost 3 bases, J lost 4 bases, and 2 bases stayed unmatched. Germline CDR1 and CDR2: LNHNV and YYDKDF (reference sequence). CDR3 bases: TGTGCCACCAGCAGTGGACAGGGTTACGAGCAGTACTTC. Its translation is CATSSGQGYEQYF.

V and J are TRBV7-9 and TRBJ2-5; 7 bases align to TRBD1. V trimming: 1 base; J trimming: 4 bases; junction bases outside the gene matches: 3. The CDR3 spans 14 residues. Per the germline V gene, CDR1 is SEHNR and CDR2 is FQNEAQ (reference sequence). CDR3 protein: CASSLGAGGETQYF. The CDR3 DNA is TGTGCCAGCAGCTTAGGAGCAGGGGGAGAGACCCAGTACTTC.

Turning to this clone: Germline is not matched at one junction end, which may reflect a read error. CDR3 nucleotides: TGTGTCTGGAGTGTACTGGGAAACATTCAGTACTTC. Encoded protein: CVWSVLGNIQYF. The chain combines TRBV30 with TRBJ2-4; no definite D call. This CDR3 comprises 12 residues. Germline V lookup: CDR1 GTSNPN, CDR2 SVGIG (reference sequence).

The V and J genes are TRBV27 and TRBJ1-1, with TRBD1 matching 12 bases. Germline V gene sequence: CDR1 MNHEY, CDR2 SMNVEV (reference sequence). This CDR3 region has 15 residues. V lost 5 bases and J lost 6; bases outside the gene matches: 7. The CDR3 region is CASSTLGTGGPEAFF. CDR3 DNA sequence: TGTGCCAGCAGTACCCTCGGGACAGGGGGCCCTGAAGCTTTCTTT.

The chain carries TRBV6-5 and TRBJ2-7; D is perhaps TRBD1 (6 bases). V lost 6 bases and J 2 bases, leaving 17 bases between the germline ends. Germline lookup yields CDR1 MNHEY and CDR2 SVGAGI. The CDR3 has 15 amino acids. The CDR3: CASSQRAGAPYEQYF. The CDR3 DNA reads TGTGCCAGCAGCCAAAGGGCAGGGGCGCCCTACGAGCAGTACTTC.

The genes are TRBV6-5 and TRBJ2-3; D is ambiguous. The CDR3 is 14 residues long. Germline V gives CDR1 MNHEY, CDR2 SVGAGI. The V gene lost 3 bases and the J gene lost 2 bases, with 9 bases spanning the gap. CDR3 sequence: CASSYLRNTDTQYF. The CDR3 DNA is TGTGCCAGCAGTTATTTAAGAAACACAGATACGCAGTATTTT.

The genes are TRBV7-9 and TRBJ2-3, with 7 bases aligning to TRBD1. CDR3 size: 15 residues. Germline V CDR1 and CDR2: SEHNR, FQNEAQ (reference sequence). V lost 5 bases to trimming and J lost 0 bases; unmatched junction nucleotides: 5. CDR3 protein: CASSPGQVSTDTQYF. CDR3 DNA sequence: TGTGCCAGCAGCCCCGGACAGGTTAGCACAGATACGCAGTATTTT. Based on the CDR3 plus reference TRBV7-9 and TRBJ2-3, the full variable domain is DTGVSQNPRHKITKRGQNVTFRCDPISEHNRLYWYRQTLGQGPEFLTYFQNEAQLEKSRLLSDRFSAERPKGSFSTLEIQRTEQGDSAMYLCASSPGQVSTDTQYFGPGTRLTVL.

This chain uses TRBV15 with TRBJ2-1; 7 bases map to TRBD2. The CDR3 extends over 13 amino acids. Germline CDR1 is LNHNV and CDR2 is YYDKDF (reference sequence). The V gene end was trimmed by 7 bases and the J gene end by 9 bases; junction bases not matched to a gene: 9. The CDR3 spells CATNEGGVLEQFF. The DNA of the CDR3 is TGTGCCACCAACGAGGGAGGGGTTCTTGAGCAGTTCTTC.